The rows below give T cell receptor beta chains drawn from one sample of a study of shared clonotypes between healthy human individuals. The table came from immunoSEQ multiplex PCR; TCRdb's copy has only in-frame clones and leaves some out. The table records over 2 million clones, about 90% of them present only once. Sequencing was done on a sample of naive CD4+ T cells from PBMCs. The receptor source for this set is a man aged 18 to 35 in good health. Some clones in this sample may be carry-over from other donors' samples. Both conserved end residues are part of each CDR3. The order of the fields is D gene, clone size, V gene, J gene, CDR3 length, CDR3 protein, CDR3 DNA. D genes are given only for firm matches. The size entry is marked missing in some rows and otherwise reads once, few, many or a size class.

D: TRBD1
size: NA
V: TRBV10-3
J: TRBJ2-7
length: 17
CDR3: CAISRISRTGLSYEQYF
DNA: TGTGCCATCAGTCGGATATCAAGGACAGGTCTGAGCTACGAGCAGTACTTC

D: TRBD2
size: once
V: TRBV5-1
J: TRBJ2-5
length: 15
CDR3: CASSLAGGSQETQYF
DNA: TGCGCCAGCAGCTTGGCGGGGGGTAGCCAAGAGACCCAGTACTTC

D: NA
size: NA
V: TRBV11-3
J: TRBJ2-2
length: 14
CDR3: CASSLGGVTGELFF
DNA: TGTGCCAGCAGCTTAGGAGGGGTCACCGGGGAGCTGTTTTTT

D: NA
size: NA
V: TRBV6-5
J: TRBJ2-1
length: 15
CDR3: CASTPGSLVYNEQFF
DNA: TGTGCCAGCACCCCGGGCTCGCTGGTCTACAATGAGCAGTTCTTC

D: NA
size: NA
V: TRBV6-1
J: TRBJ2-7
length: 12
CDR3: CASTLPGWEQYF
DNA: TGTGCCAGCACCCTCCCCGGGTGGGAGCAGTACTTC

D: NA
size: NA
V: TRBV6-6
J: TRBJ1-2
length: 16
CDR3: CASSYSVGLVNPGYTF
DNA: TGTGCCAGCAGTTACTCTGTTGGGTTAGTGAATCCTGGCTACACCTTC

D: NA
size: NA
V: TRBV5-1
J: TRBJ1-2
length: 14
CDR3: CASSLDLPGYGYTF
DNA: TGCGCCAGCAGCTTGGATCTTCCGGGGTATGGCTACACCTTC

D: NA
size: NA
V: TRBV10-3
J: TRBJ2-1
length: 13
CDR3: CAISDGGMVEQFF
DNA: TGTGCCATCAGTGACGGCGGGATGGTTGAGCAGTTCTTC

D: NA
size: NA
V: TRBV28
J: TRBJ1-6
length: 13
CDR3: CASMEGYNSPLHF
DNA: TGTGCCAGCATGGAGGGCTATAATTCACCCCTCCACTTT

D: TRBD1
size: NA
V: TRBV9
J: TRBJ1-2
length: 15
CDR3: CASSVGGTDNYGYTF
DNA: TGTGCCAGCAGCGTAGGAGGGACAGATAACTATGGCTACACCTTC

D: NA
size: NA
V: TRBV30
J: TRBJ2-3
length: 14
CDR3: CAGRVAAFTDTQYF
DNA: TGTGCCGGCCGAGTGGCAGCCTTCACAGATACGCAGTATTTT

D: NA
size: once
V: TRBV4-2
J: TRBJ2-3
length: 16
CDR3: CASSRTTPWSTDTQYF
DNA: TGTGCCAGCAGCCGAACCACTCCGTGGAGCACAGATACGCAGTATTTT

D: NA
size: few
V: TRBV28
J: TRBJ1-1
length: 12
CDR3: CASSGGGGRWHF
DNA: TGTGCCAGCAGTGGGGGTGGAGGGAGGTGGCACTTT

D: TRBD2
size: NA
V: TRBV28
J: TRBJ2-3
length: 14
CDR3: CASTPSGGTDTQYF
DNA: TGTGCCAGCACACCTAGCGGAGGCACAGATACGCAGTATTTT

D: NA
size: NA
V: TRBV6-1
J: TRBJ2-7
length: 12
CDR3: CASHAPGYEQYF
DNA: TGTGCCAGCCACGCCCCGGGTTACGAGCAGTACTTC

D: NA
size: once
V: TRBV5-4
J: TRBJ1-2
length: 15
CDR3: CASRPGQGISYGYTF
DNA: TGTGCCAGCAGGCCTGGCCAGGGGATAAGCTATGGCTACACCTTC

D: NA
size: NA
V: TRBV28
J: TRBJ2-4
length: 16
CDR3: CASSLGGGLAKNIQYF
DNA: TGTGCCAGCAGTTTAGGGGGCGGTCTAGCCAAAAACATTCAGTACTTC

D: TRBD1
size: NA
V: TRBV12-5
J: TRBJ1-5
length: 14
CDR3: CASASGGGGQPQHF
DNA: TGTGCTAGTGCCTCCGGAGGGGGCGGGCAGCCCCAGCATTTT

D: NA
size: NA
V: TRBV19
J: TRBJ1-1
length: 12
CDR3: CASSNEDTEAFF
DNA: TGTGCCAGTAGTAACGAGGACACTGAAGCTTTCTTT

D: NA
size: NA
V: TRBV28
J: TRBJ2-7
length: 14
CDR3: CASSLGGSSYEQYF
DNA: TGTGCCAGCAGTTTAGGCGGGTCCTCCTACGAGCAGTACTTC

D: TRBD1
size: once
V: TRBV7-2
J: TRBJ2-5
length: 15
CDR3: CASSSFGQGQETQYF
DNA: TGTGCCAGCAGCTCCTTCGGACAGGGGCAAGAGACCCAGTACTTC

D: TRBD2
size: once
V: TRBV7-7
J: TRBJ2-3
length: 16
CDR3: CASSPWGGRAVDTQYF
DNA: TGTGCCAGCAGCCCATGGGGCGGGAGGGCCGTAGATACGCAGTATTTT

D: NA
size: NA
V: TRBV5-1
J: TRBJ2-7
length: 14
CDR3: CASSLATRVGEQYF
DNA: TGCGCCAGCAGCTTGGCGACGAGGGTTGGGGAGCAGTACTTC

D: NA
size: NA
V: TRBV7-3
J: TRBJ1-3
length: 13
CDR3: CASSLQSGNTIYF
DNA: TGTGCCAGCAGCCTCCAATCTGGAAACACCATATATTTT

D: NA
size: NA
V: TRBV25-1
J: TRBJ1-2
length: 16
CDR3: CASSDLTRDIGYGYTF
DNA: TGTGCCAGCAGTGATCTAACCCGGGACATAGGCTATGGCTACACCTTC

D: NA
size: once
V: TRBV7-3
J: TRBJ2-7
length: 18
CDR3: CASSLIGGGQGGRYEQYF
DNA: TGTGCCAGCAGCTTAATAGGGGGAGGACAGGGAGGGCGCTACGAGCAGTACTTC

D: TRBD1
size: NA
V: TRBV29-1
J: TRBJ2-7
length: 13
CDR3: CSGGTGGAYEQYF
DNA: TGCAGCGGGGGGACAGGGGGCGCGTACGAGCAGTACTTC

D: TRBD1
size: NA
V: TRBV4-1
J: TRBJ2-4
length: 19
CDR3: CASSQGTGGLGVSKNIQYF
DNA: TGCGCCAGCAGCCAAGGGACAGGGGGCTTGGGTGTGTCCAAAAACATTCAGTACTTC

D: TRBD1
size: NA
V: TRBV30
J: TRBJ2-7
length: 13
CDR3: CAWVGTVSYEQYF
DNA: TGTGCCTGGGTTGGGACAGTCTCCTACGAGCAGTACTTC

D: TRBD1
size: NA
V: TRBV4-3
J: TRBJ1-5
length: 14
CDR3: CASSRTGGNQPQHF
DNA: TGCGCCAGCAGCCGAACAGGGGGGAATCAGCCCCAGCATTTT

D: NA
size: once
V: TRBV5-4
J: TRBJ1-2
length: 13
CDR3: CASSLVGSYGYTF
DNA: TGTGCCAGCAGCTTAGTAGGGTCCTATGGCTACACCTTC

D: NA
size: NA
V: TRBV11-2
J: TRBJ2-5
length: 15
CDR3: CASSLGLGGGETQYF
DNA: TGTGCCAGCAGCTTAGGGCTGGGTGGAGGAGAGACCCAGTACTTC

D: NA
size: NA
V: TRBV7-2
J: TRBJ2-6
length: 17
CDR3: CASSLGWGSAGANVLTF
DNA: TGTGCCAGCAGCTTAGGTTGGGGCAGTGCTGGGGCCAACGTCCTGACTTTC

D: NA
size: once
V: TRBV7-9
J: TRBJ2-1
length: 15
CDR3: CASSRHGSEYNEQFF
DNA: TGTGCCAGCAGCCGACACGGGAGTGAATACAATGAGCAGTTCTTC

D: NA
size: NA
V: TRBV9
J: TRBJ2-1
length: 16
CDR3: CASSVVGGSYYNEQFF
DNA: TGTGCCAGCAGCGTAGTCGGTGGCAGCTACTACAATGAGCAGTTCTTC

D: NA
size: NA
V: TRBV7-9
J: TRBJ1-4
length: 14
CDR3: CASSTGRTNEKLFF
DNA: TGTGCCAGCAGCACAGGGAGGACTAATGAAAAACTGTTTTTT

D: TRBD1
size: once
V: TRBV5-1
J: TRBJ1-1
length: 14
CDR3: CASTDYRGGAEAFF
DNA: TGCGCCAGCACGGATTACAGGGGTGGTGCTGAAGCTTTCTTT